Each of the 29 T cell receptor beta chains below was sequenced from the same sample in a study of glioma-infiltrating T cells after dendritic cell vaccination. The protocol was immunoSEQ multiplex PCR, while the TCRdb copy is restricted to in-frame clones and leaves out a portion. The table shows around 100,000 clones, with roughly 76% occurring only once. Sequenced here: blood, sampled before dendritic cell vaccination. These receptors were taken from a human donor with glioblastoma.

This chain uses TRBV9 with TRBJ2-3, with D possibly matching TRBD2 (5 bases). Per germline, CDR1 SGDLS and CDR2 YYNGEE. V was shortened by 0 bases and J by 2 bases, with 10 bases between the two germline ends. The CDR3 has 15 residues. The CDR3 region has the DNA TGTGCCAGCAGCGTAGATTGGGGAGACACAGATACGCAGTATTTT. Its translation is CASSVDWGDTDTQYF. Complete variable domain (other parts from reference TRBV9 and TRBJ2-3): DSGVTQTPKHLITATGQRVTLRCSPRSGDLSVYWYQQSLDQGLQFLIQYYNGEERAKGNILERFSAQQFPDLHSELNLSSLELGDSALYFCASSVDWGDTDTQYFGPGTRLTVL.

This chain connects TRBV2 to TRBJ1-5, with D maybe TRBD1 (6 bases). V was clipped by 6 bases and J by 1 base, with 19 bases between them. The CDR3 is 17 residues long. CDR1 is SNHLY and CDR2 is FYNNEI in the germline V gene. CDR3 sequence (DNA): TGTGCCAGCAGCGGGCGACAGGCCTTTCGGAGCAATCAGCCCCAGCATTTT. This sequence encodes CASSGRQAFRSNQPQHF.

This clone was recorded at least ten times. The chain employs TRBV13 and TRBJ1-1; 8 positions match TRBD1. This CDR3 is 13 amino acids long. After removal of 5 bases from V and 3 bases from J, the junction contained 2 bases not matched to a gene. Germline loops: CDR1 PRHDT, CDR2 FYEKMQ (reference sequence). CDR3 protein: CASSLTGDTEAFF. CDR3 in DNA: TGTGCCAGCAGCCTGACAGGGGACACTGAAGCTTTCTTT.

This chain joins TRBV9 and TRBJ2-5, with D perhaps TRBD1 (6 bases). V lost 0 bases to trimming and J lost 2 bases, with 14 bases between them. Per the germline V gene, CDR1 is SGDLS and CDR2 is YYNGEE. The CDR3 contains 16 residues. The CDR3 sequence is CASSVGVGGSQETQYF. CDR3 DNA sequence: TGTGCCAGCAGCGTAGGTGTAGGGGGAAGTCAAGAGACCCAGTACTTC.

The chain is built from TRBV11-2 and TRBJ2-7; D call uncertain. V shed 7 bases and J shed 3 bases, with 7 bases lying between them. The germline gives CDR1 SGHAT, CDR2 FQNNGV. The CDR3 totals 11 residues. The CDR3 loop reads CASTRSYEQYF. The CDR3 region has the DNA TGTGCCAGCACCCGGAGCTACGAGCAGTACTTC.

The chain recombines TRBV29-1 with TRBJ2-1; tentative D call: TRBD2 (7 bases). Germline V gives CDR1 SQVTM, CDR2 ANQGSEA. Trimming took off 7 bases at V and 2 bases at J, with 15 bases between the two ends. The CDR3 runs 14 residues. CDR3 region: CSGESGGPYNEQFF. CDR3 DNA: TGCAGCGGCGAATCCGGGGGGCCCTACAATGAGCAGTTCTTC.

The V gene is TRBV7-2, the J gene TRBJ1-1; D unclear. The germline V gene encodes CDR1 SGHTA and CDR2 FQGNSA. The ends were cut back, 0 bases at V and 1 base at J, with 9 bases in the middle. The CDR3 has 15 amino acids. CDR3: CASSLARQGNTEAFF. CDR3 in DNA: TGTGCCAGCAGCTTAGCGCGGCAAGGGAACACTGAAGCTTTCTTT.

The chain joins TRBV5-4 to TRBJ2-2; 7 bases align to TRBD2. The germline V gene encodes CDR1 SGHNT and CDR2 YYREEE (reference sequence). V lost 4 bases and J lost 1; bases outside the gene matches: 7. This CDR3 has 16 amino acids. The CDR3 spells CASSRAGEMNTGELFF. The CDR3 coding sequence is TGTGCCAGCAGCCGGGCGGGGGAGATGAACACCGGGGAGCTGTTTTTT.

The genes are TRBV7-3 and TRBJ2-3, with 9 bases lining up with TRBD2. J was trimmed by 1 base and V by 5 bases; bases with no gene match: 7. The V gene's germline CDR1 is SGHTA and CDR2 FQGTGA. The CDR3 has 16 residues. The CDR3 nucleotides are TGTGCCAGCAGCCCCACCTCTAGCGGGGGCACAGATACGCAGTATTTT. The encoded protein is CASSPTSSGGTDTQYF.

The CDR3 here is CATSKRYIGEQFF. As DNA, the CDR3 is TGTGCCACCAGCAAAAGATATATCGGTGAGCAGTTCTTC. V and J are TRBV15 and TRBJ2-1; D uncertain. Trimming took 4 bases from V and 9 from J, leaving 13 bases between them. From germline, CDR1 is LNHNV and CDR2 YYDKDF (reference sequence). The CDR3 totals 13 residues.

This CDR3 reads CASSKVPGQGTPDTQYF. The CDR3 DNA is TGCGCCAGCAGCAAAGTACCGGGACAGGGGACACCCGATACGCAGTATTTT. The chain is built from TRBV5-1 and TRBJ2-3, with 10 nucleotides matching TRBD1. Per the germline V gene, CDR1 is SGHRS and CDR2 is YFSETQ. The V gene end was trimmed by 4 bases and the J gene end by 6 bases; junction bases not matched to a gene: 14. The CDR3 loop spans 17 amino acids.

In its sample, this clone was seen a few times. J is TRBJ1-1 and V is TRBV30; D gene uncertain. V lost 1 base and J lost 6, with 12 bases in between. Germline values: CDR1 GTSNPN, CDR2 SVGIG (reference sequence). The CDR3 has 13 residues. In nucleotides, the CDR3 is TGTGCCTGGAGTGGGAGAGTGAGAGCTGAAGCTTTCTTT. Protein product: CAWSGRVRAEAFF.

This chain links TRBV5-1 with TRBJ1-4; 9 bases match TRBD1. The ends lost 4 bases at V and 6 bases at J; junction bases unmatched: 7. The CDR3 is 15 residues long. Germline assignment: CDR1 SGHRS and CDR2 YFSETQ. DNA for the CDR3: TGCGCCAGCAGCGTTAGGACAGGGGAAGATGAAAAACTGTTTTTT. Protein sequence: CASSVRTGEDEKLFF.

The chain is built from TRBV18 and TRBJ2-7; D call uncertain. Deletions cut 3 bases from V and 4 bases from J, with 10 bases between. Germline V gene data show CDR1 as KGHSH and CDR2 as LQKENI. The CDR3 is made up of 13 amino acids. CDR3 DNA sequence: TGTGCCAGCTCACCTTCCCAGAATTACGAGCAGTACTTC. This codes for CASSPSQNYEQYF.

V is TRBV5-1 and J is TRBJ2-1, with TRBD1 matching over 7 bases. Germline V gene lookup returns CDR1 SGHRS and CDR2 YFSETQ. Losses at the gene ends were 1 base for V and 6 bases for J; bases not matched to a gene: 7. The CDR3 is 15 amino acids. CDR3 in DNA: TGCGCCAGCAGCTTGTTACAGGGGCTTTCCAATGAGCAGTTCTTC. Translated: CASSLLQGLSNEQFF.

In its sample, this clone was seen once. The chain joins TRBV6-5 to TRBJ1-1; the match to TRBD1 covers 7 bases. Germline trimming cut 2 bases from V and 9 bases from J; bases unmatched to any gene: 15. The CDR3 is 16 amino acids. The germline CDR1 and CDR2 sequences are MNHEY and SVGAGI. DNA of the CDR3: TGTGCCAGCAGTTACGCTTCACAGGGGCTGGAGGGCAAAGCTTTCTTT. Protein sequence: CASSYASQGLEGKAFF.

The rearrangement uses TRBV5-1 and TRBJ1-1; perhaps TRBD1 as D (6 bases). Germline assignment: CDR1 SGHRS and CDR2 YFSETQ. The length of the CDR3 is 15 residues. The germline V and J ends were trimmed by 7 bases and 2 bases, with 18 bases remaining between them. DNA for the CDR3: TGCGCCAGCCGTACAGGGCTCTTCATAAACACTGAAGCTTTCTTT. It yields the protein CASRTGLFINTEAFF.

The rearrangement uses TRBV6-6 and TRBJ2-1, with unresolved D. V was shortened by 6 bases and J by 10 bases, with 10 bases between the two germline ends. The CDR3 runs to 11 residues. Germline V CDR1 and CDR2: MNHNY, SVGAGI (reference sequence). CDR3 loop: CASSLGSEQFF. CDR3 DNA sequence: TGTGCCAGCAGCCTAGGATCCGAGCAGTTCTTC.

This clone came up once. The chain carries TRBV6-5 and TRBJ2-1, with D unresolved. The V and J ends lost 3 bases and 10 bases respectively, with 13 bases between them. CDR3 length: 13 residues. Germline CDR1 is MNHEY and CDR2 is SVGAGI. CDR3 nucleotides: TGTGCCAGCAGTTATGACTGGCTAAGGGAGCAGTTCTTC. This sequence encodes CASSYDWLREQFF.

Only a few counts were recorded for this clone. The chain recombines TRBV21-1 with TRBJ2-7; no DNA check was done on the table's D call, TRBD2. TRBV21-1 has pseudogene status. This CDR3 contains 11 residues. Written as DNA, the CDR3 is TGTGCCAGCCCGCTCCGAGCGGAGCAGTACTTC. Translating gives CASPLRAEQYF.

The J gene is TRBJ1-6, the V gene TRBV30; D may be TRBD1 (6 bases). Germline assignment: CDR1 GTSNPN and CDR2 SVGIG (reference sequence). The CDR3 spans 14 residues. The V end was cut by 0 bases, the J end by 8 bases, with 11 bases between. The CDR3 loop is CAWSVRAGDSPLHF. CDR3 coding DNA: TGTGCCTGGAGTGTACGGGCAGGGGATTCACCCCTCCACTTT.

V gene TRBV7-8 combines with J gene TRBJ2-1; possible D gene TRBD2, 7 bases. The CDR3 runs 18 residues. Trimming removed 5 bases at V and 5 bases at J, with 25 bases between. Germline V gene sequence: CDR1 SGHVS, CDR2 FQNEAQ. This chain's CDR3 is CASSQSLATGGLNNEQFF. The CDR3 DNA sequence: TGTGCCAGCAGCCAATCCCTAGCCACGGGGGGCCTAAACAATGAGCAGTTCTTC.

The J gene is TRBJ1-6, the V gene TRBV5-6; tentatively, D is TRBD1 (5 bases). CDR3 length equals 18 residues. V was cut by 3 bases and J by 0 bases, with 16 bases left in between. The germline gives CDR1 SGHDT, CDR2 YYEEEE. The CDR3, as DNA: TGTGCCAGCAGCTCTCAGACGCGGACACCCTCCTATAATTCACCCCTCCACTTT. As protein: CASSSQTRTPSYNSPLHF.

The chain is built from TRBV7-3 and TRBJ1-2; TRBD1 agrees at 8 bases. The CDR3 totals 14 residues. Unmatched junction bases numbered 5, after V lost 5 bases and J lost 3 bases. The germline V gene encodes CDR1 SGHTA and CDR2 FQGTGA. As DNA, the CDR3 is TGTGCCAGCAGCCCGGACAGGGCGGACTATGGCTACACCTTC. Translating gives CASSPDRADYGYTF.

The chain links TRBV5-1 to TRBJ2-2; TRBD1 aligns across 12 bases. Germline V CDR1 and CDR2: SGHRS, YFSETQ. This CDR3 comprises 18 residues. After removal of 5 bases from V and 5 bases from J, the junction contained 13 bases not matched to a gene. The CDR3 DNA follows: TGCGCCAGCAGTTTCCGGGACAGGGGGCCTTGGGGGACCGGGGAGCTGTTTTTT. It yields the protein CASSFRDRGPWGTGELFF. Drawing the rest from reference TRBV5-1 and TRBJ2-2, the complete variable domain is KAGVTQTPRYLIKTRGQQVTLSCSPISGHRSVSWYQQTPGQGLQFLFEYFSETQRNKGNFPGRFSGRQFSNSRSEMNVSTLELGDSALYLCASSFRDRGPWGTGELFFGEGSRLTVL.

The chain employs TRBV9 and TRBJ1-1, with 7 bases identical to TRBD1. V trimming: 1 base; J trimming: 1 base; junction bases outside the gene matches: 4. The CDR3 spans 15 residues. Germline V gives CDR1 SGDLS, CDR2 YYNGEE. Written as DNA, the CDR3 is TGTGCCAGCAGCGTATCGGAGGGGGCGAACACTGAAGCTTTCTTT. Protein: CASSVSEGANTEAFF.

Many counts were recorded for this clone. The chain joins TRBV6-1 to TRBJ1-5; D call uncertain. V was trimmed by 7 bases and J by 6 bases, leaving 10 bases between them. CDR3 length: 12 residues. In germline, CDR1 is MNHNS, CDR2 SASEGT. CDR3 sequence (DNA): TGTGCCAGCACTCTGGGCCGTCAGCCCCAGCATTTT. Its translation: CASTLGRQPQHF.

The chain uses TRBV19 and TRBJ1-1; a weak D match, TRBD1 (5 bases). Germline CDR1 reads LNHDA; CDR2 reads SQIVND (reference sequence). Between the trimmed V and J ends, which lost 5 bases and 2 bases, there was a span of 15 bases. The CDR3 length is 15 residues. The CDR3 DNA is TGTGCCAGTAGTTTGGAGACAGTTCGAAACACTGAAGCTTTCTTT. Its protein product is CASSLETVRNTEAFF.

Only a few counts were recorded for this clone. This rearrangement joins TRBV4-3 to TRBJ2-7, with 8 bases identical to TRBD1. J was trimmed by 5 bases and V by 4 bases; bases with no gene match: 7. Germline-derived CDR1 and CDR2 are LGHNA and YSLEER. CDR3 size: 14 residues. CDR3 in amino acids: CASSPRTGRHEQYF. The CDR3 DNA is TGCGCCAGCAGCCCCCGGACAGGGAGGCACGAGCAGTACTTC.